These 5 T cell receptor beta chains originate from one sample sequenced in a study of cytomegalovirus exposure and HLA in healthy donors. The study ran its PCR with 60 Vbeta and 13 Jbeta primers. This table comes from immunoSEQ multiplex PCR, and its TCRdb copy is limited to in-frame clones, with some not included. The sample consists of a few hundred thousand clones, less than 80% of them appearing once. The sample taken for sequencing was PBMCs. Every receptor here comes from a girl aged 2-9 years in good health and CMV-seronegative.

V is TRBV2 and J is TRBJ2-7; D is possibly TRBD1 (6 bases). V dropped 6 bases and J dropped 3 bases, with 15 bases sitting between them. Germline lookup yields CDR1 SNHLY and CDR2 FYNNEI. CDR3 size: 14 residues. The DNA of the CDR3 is TGTGCCAGCAGGGGGACAAAGGAGGTCTACGAGCAGTACTTC. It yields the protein CASRGTKEVYEQYF. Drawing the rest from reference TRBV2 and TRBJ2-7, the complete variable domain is EPEVTQTPSHQVTQMGQEVILRCVPISNHLYFYWYRQILGQKVEFLVSFYNNEISEKSEIFDDQFSVERPDGSNFTLKIRSTKLEDSAMYFCASRGTKEVYEQYFGPGTRLTVT.

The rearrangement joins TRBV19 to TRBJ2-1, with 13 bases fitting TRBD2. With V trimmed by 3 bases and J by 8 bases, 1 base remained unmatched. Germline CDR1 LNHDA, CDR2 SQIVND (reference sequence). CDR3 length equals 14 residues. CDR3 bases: TGTGCCAGTAGTATGGGACTAGCGGGGCATGAGCAGTTCTTC. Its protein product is CASSMGLAGHEQFF.

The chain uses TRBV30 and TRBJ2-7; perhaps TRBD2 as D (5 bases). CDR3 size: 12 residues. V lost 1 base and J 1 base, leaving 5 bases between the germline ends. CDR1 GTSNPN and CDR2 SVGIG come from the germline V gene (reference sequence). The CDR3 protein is CAWSGRSYEQYF. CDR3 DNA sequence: TGTGCCTGGAGTGGGAGGTCCTACGAGCAGTACTTC.

The CDR3 DNA reads as TGTGCCAGCTCACCATTCAGGGATCAGCCCCAGCATTTT. Translating gives CASSPFRDQPQHF. The rearrangement uses TRBV18 and TRBJ1-5; perhaps TRBD1 as D (5 bases). CDR1 is KGHSH, CDR2 LQKENI, per germline. The CDR3 is 13 amino acids. Trimming cost V 2 bases and J 5 bases, with 7 bases left between them.

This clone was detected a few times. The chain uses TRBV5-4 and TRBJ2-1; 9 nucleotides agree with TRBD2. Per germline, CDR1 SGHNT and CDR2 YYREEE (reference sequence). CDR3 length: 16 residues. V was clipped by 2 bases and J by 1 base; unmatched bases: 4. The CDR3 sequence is CASSFASGNSYNEQFF. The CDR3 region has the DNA TGTGCCAGCAGCTTCGCTAGCGGGAATTCCTACAATGAGCAGTTCTTC.